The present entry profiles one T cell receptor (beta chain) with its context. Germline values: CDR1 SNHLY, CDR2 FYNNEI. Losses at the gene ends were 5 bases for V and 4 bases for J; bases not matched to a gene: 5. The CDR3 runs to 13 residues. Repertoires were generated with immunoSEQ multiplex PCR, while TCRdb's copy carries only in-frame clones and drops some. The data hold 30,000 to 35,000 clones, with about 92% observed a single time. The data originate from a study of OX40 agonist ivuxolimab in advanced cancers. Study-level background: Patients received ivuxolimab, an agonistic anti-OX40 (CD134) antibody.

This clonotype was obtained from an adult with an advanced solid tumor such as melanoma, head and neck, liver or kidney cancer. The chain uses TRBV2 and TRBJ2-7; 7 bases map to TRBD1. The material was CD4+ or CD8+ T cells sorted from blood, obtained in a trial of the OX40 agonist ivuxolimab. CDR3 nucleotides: TGTGCCAGCAGTATAGGGGGCCCTTACGAGCAGTACTTC. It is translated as CASSIGGPYEQYF.